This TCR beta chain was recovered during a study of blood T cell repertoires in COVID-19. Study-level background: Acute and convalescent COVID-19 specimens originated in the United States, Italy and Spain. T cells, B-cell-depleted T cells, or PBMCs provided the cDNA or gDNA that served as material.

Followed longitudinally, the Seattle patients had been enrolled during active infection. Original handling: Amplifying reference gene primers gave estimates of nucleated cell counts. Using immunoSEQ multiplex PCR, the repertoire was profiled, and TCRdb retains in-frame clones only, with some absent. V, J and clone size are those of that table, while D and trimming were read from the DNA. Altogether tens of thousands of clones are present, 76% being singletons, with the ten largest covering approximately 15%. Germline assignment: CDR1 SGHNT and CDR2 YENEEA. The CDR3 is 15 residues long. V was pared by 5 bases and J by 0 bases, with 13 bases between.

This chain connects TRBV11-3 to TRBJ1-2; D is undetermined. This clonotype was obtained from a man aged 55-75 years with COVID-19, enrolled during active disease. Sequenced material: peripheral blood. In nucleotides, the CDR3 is TGTGCCAGCAGCCCCGTCTCCGGAGCTAACTATGGCTACACCTTC. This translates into CASSPVSGANYGYTF.